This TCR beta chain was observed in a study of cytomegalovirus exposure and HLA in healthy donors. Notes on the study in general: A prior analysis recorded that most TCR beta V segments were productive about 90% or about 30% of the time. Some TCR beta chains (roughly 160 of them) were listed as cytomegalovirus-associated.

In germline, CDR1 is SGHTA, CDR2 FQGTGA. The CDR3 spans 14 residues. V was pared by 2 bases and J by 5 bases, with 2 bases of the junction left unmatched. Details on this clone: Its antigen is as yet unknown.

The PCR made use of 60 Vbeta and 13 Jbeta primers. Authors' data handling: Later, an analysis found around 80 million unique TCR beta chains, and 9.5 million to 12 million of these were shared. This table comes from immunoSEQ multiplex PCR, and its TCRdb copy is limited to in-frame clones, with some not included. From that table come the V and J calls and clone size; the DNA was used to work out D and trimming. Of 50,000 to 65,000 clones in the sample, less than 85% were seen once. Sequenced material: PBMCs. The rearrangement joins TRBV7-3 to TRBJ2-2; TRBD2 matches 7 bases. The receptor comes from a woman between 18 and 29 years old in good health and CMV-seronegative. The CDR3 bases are TGTGCCAGCAGCTTAGCGGGAGTGACCGGGGAGCTGTTTTTT. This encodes CASSLAGVTGELFF.